This T cell receptor (beta chain) was obtained from a study of CD8 T cells in Susac syndrome. After extraction with the RNeasy kit, 0.5 to 1 ug of the RNA was reverse transcribed using random hexamers. A single record per CDR3 protein comes from TCRdb applying MiXCR to the immunoSEQ multiplex PCR reads. The sample gives about 200,000 distinct CDR3 sequences, more than 85% of which show up once; around 0.076% is in the top ten. This CDR3 has 14 residues. V was cut by 1 base and J by 8 bases, with 12 bases left in between. CDR1 is SGHRS and CDR2 is YFSETQ in the germline V gene. The sequenced material came from CD4+ T cells from PBMCs. This TCR came from a human donor with multiple sclerosis. The chain recombines TRBV5-1 with TRBJ1-4; D gene uncertain. CDR3 in amino acids: CASSLNPWVEKLFF. Written as DNA, the CDR3 is TGCGCCAGCAGCTTGAACCCGTGGGTAGAAAAACTGTTTTTT.